The present entry profiles one TCR beta chain with its context. Its antigen is unknown. The entry originates in a study of cytomegalovirus exposure and HLA in healthy donors. Study-wide points: Rarity characterized most TCR sequences, yet some public TCRs appeared in many donors. It was reportedly the case that the classifier diagnosed cytomegalovirus status with high specificity and sensitivity.

Trimming took off 0 bases at V and 0 bases at J, with 11 bases between the two ends. Looked up from germline, CDR1 is SGHTA and CDR2 is FQGNSA. This CDR3 is 17 amino acids long. Method: immunoSEQ multiplex PCR; TCRdb's copy keeps in-frame clones and lacks some. Here the sample spans 250,000 to 350,000 clones, approximately 90% being singletons. The J gene is TRBJ2-2, the V gene TRBV7-2; D perhaps matches TRBD2 (5 bases). The sequencing sample was made of PBMCs. The receptor's source is a woman aged 18-35 years in good health and CMV-seronegative. The CDR3 sequence is CASSLALIGANTGELFF. In nucleotides, the CDR3 is TGTGCCAGCAGCTTAGCGCTAATCGGGGCGAACACCGGGGAGCTGTTTTTT.